This T cell receptor (beta chain) is drawn from a study of blood T cell repertoires in COVID-19. Whole-study context: Acute-phase and convalescent COVID-19 samples originated in the United States, Italy and Spain. The cDNA or gDNA used as material had been derived from T cells, B-cell-depleted T cells, or PBMCs.

Authors' analysis steps: Reference gene primer amplification yielded estimated nucleated cell counts. The protocol was immunoSEQ multiplex PCR, while the TCRdb copy is restricted to in-frame clones and leaves out a portion. Clone size and V and J calls were adopted from that table, with D and trimming inferred from the DNA. The sample shows about 170,000 clones, around 82% of them seen only once. Per germline, CDR1 SQVTM and CDR2 ANQGSEA. The V and J ends lost 1 base and 3 bases respectively, with 12 bases between them. The CDR3 spans 14 residues. The source material was peripheral blood. V and J are TRBV29-1 and TRBJ1-2; tentative D call: TRBD1 (5 bases). The source is a man between 65 and 80 years old with active or convalescent COVID-19. The CDR3: CSVEGGRADYGYTF. The CDR3, as DNA: TGCAGCGTTGAAGGGGGCCGGGCTGACTATGGCTACACCTTC.